This T cell receptor (beta chain) originates from a study of regulatory T cells in long-lasting Graves disease (dated by TCRdb to the early 2020s). Broadly, across the study: Persistent Graves' disease meant more than 5 years of antithyroid drug treatment with TSH receptor autoantibodies that stayed positive. This study used TCR sequencing and RNA sequencing of peripheral blood to compare persistent Graves' disease patients against newly diagnosed Graves' disease patients. The study was conducted in China and was registered as a clinical trial. A total of some 33 samples were covered by TCR sequencing, comprising some 13 persistent and 20 or so newly diagnosed Graves' disease patients. In the clinical cohort, patients with persistent Graves' disease had used antithyroid drugs for an average of around ten years.

Library preparation employed multiplex PCR. The reads were generated on an Illumina HiSeq 4000. CDR3 regions were amplified by Arm-PCR with iRepertoire HTBI primers to construct TCR beta libraries. Before sequencing, the PCR products underwent gel purification. Turning to the authors' computational methods: Across samples, 55 to 80 TRBV and 15 or so TRBJ segments were identified and used for gene usage analysis of CDR3 amino acid clonotypes. COPE and FqMerger were used to merge filtered high-quality paired reads into contigs. BLAST was used to align contigs to IMGT TRBV, TRBD and TRBJ reference genes, with CDR3 defined following IMGT. Clonotypes above 0.1% frequency were classified as highly expanded clones. Shannon entropy served as the measure of repertoire diversity, while the Gini coefficient captured V-J evenness. Clonotypes shared by more than one individual were considered public. TCRdb itself trimmed the public reads at Q25 with fastp, ran MiXCR and retained productive beta chains. One record per CDR3 amino acid sequence lists the most common genes and DNA. TCRdb, not the original authors, processed these V and J calls. This sample has more than 300,000 distinct CDR3 sequences in its table, and roughly a fifth of those were observed once. In total, the top ten clones hold just under 30% of the sample.

Trimming at the junction amounts to 6 bases on V and 11 bases on J, and the germline ends lie 22 bases apart. Spanning cysteine to phenylalanine, the CDR3 consists of 14 amino acids. Only the CDR3 DNA stays, 42 bases, in frame from base 1. This clonotype was recorded many times. The specificity of this receptor is unknown. No base quality values were provided; no much bigger clone lies one nucleotide off. Taken with the paper, the label for time point translates to: persistent/refractory GD, antithyroid drugs over 5 years with positive TRAb. For both TCR sequencing and RNA sequencing, RNA was extracted from PBMCs in TRIzol. The diagnosis of Graves' disease followed American Thyroid Association guidelines. The patients came from an endocrinology department in Xi'an, China. Each patient gave approximately 10 milliliters of peripheral blood, collected in an EDTA anticoagulant tube. Ficoll Paque Plus density gradient separation was used to isolate PBMCs, and no further T cell sorting was done. An Agilent 2100 Bioanalyzer and agarose gel were used to check RNA quality, while a NanoDrop 2000 measured RNA concentration.

General study outcomes and caveats: Compared with newly diagnosed patients, patients with persistent Graves' disease had lower TCR Shannon entropy and fewer highly expanded clones, which suggests clonal expansion. TRBV28, TRBJ1-2 and TRBJ2-5 were preferentially used in persistent disease, while TRBV20-1 and TRBJ2-1 were favored in newly diagnosed disease. Persistent patients shared more public clonotypes among themselves (around 2,500) than newly diagnosed patients did (roughly 920). Only peripheral blood was studied, because thyroid tissue, the primary lesion, was inaccessible. As a limitation, the authors acknowledged that the small sample size may reduce accuracy. Only the TCR beta chain was sequenced and analyzed.

The specimen was peripheral blood mononuclear cells (PBMCs), collected when the disease was refractory, from a patient treated with antithyroid drugs. The V and J segments used are TRBV12-3 or TRBV12-4 and TRBJ1-1, and possibly TRBD1, on 6 matching bases. The source is a female donor with Graves disease. The CDR3 protein: CASSPGVGALVAFF. The sequence in DNA is TGTGCCAGCAGCCCAGGGGTCGGGGCCCTAGTGGCTTTCTTT.